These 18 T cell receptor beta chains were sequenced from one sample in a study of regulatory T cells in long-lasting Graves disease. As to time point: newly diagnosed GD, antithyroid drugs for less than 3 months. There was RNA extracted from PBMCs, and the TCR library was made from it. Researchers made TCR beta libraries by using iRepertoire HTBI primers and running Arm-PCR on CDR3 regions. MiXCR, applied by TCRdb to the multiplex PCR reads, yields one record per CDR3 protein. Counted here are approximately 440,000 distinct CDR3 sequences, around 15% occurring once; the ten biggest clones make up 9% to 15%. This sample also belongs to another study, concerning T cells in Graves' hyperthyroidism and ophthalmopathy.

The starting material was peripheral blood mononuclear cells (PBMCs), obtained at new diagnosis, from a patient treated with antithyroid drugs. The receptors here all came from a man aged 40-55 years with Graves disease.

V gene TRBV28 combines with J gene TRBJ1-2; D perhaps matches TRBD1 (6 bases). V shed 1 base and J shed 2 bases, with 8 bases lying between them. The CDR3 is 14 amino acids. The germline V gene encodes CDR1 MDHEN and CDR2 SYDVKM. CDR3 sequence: CASSLFGTNYGYTF. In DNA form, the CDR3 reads TGTGCCAGCAGTTTATTCGGGACAAACTATGGCTACACCTTC.

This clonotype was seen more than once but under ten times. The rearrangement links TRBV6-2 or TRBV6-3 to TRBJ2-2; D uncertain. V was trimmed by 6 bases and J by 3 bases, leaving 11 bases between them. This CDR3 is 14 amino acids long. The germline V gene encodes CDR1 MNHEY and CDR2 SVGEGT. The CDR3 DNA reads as TGTGCCAGCAGGGTTGACTCTTACACCGGGGAGCTGTTTTTT. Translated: CASRVDSYTGELFF.

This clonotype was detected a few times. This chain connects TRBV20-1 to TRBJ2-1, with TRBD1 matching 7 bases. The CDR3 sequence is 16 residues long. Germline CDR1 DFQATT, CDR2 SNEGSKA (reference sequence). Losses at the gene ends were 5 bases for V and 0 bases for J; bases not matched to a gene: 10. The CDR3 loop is CSAGYRGRSSYNEQFF. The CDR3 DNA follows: TGCAGTGCTGGATACAGGGGACGGAGCTCCTACAATGAGCAGTTCTTC.

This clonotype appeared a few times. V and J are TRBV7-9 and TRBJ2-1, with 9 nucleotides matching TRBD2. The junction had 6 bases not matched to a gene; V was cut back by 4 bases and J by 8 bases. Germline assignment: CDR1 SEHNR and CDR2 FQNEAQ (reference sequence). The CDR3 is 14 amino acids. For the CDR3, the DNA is TGTGCCAGCAGCTGGACTAGCGAAGTTGATGAGCAGTTCTTC. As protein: CASSWTSEVDEQFF.

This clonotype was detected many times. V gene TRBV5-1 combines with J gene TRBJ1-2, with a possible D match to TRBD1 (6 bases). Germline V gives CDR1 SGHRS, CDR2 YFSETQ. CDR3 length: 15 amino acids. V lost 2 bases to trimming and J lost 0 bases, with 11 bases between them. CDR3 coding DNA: TGCGCCAGCAGCTTCGTCGGGACAACTAACTATGGCTACACCTTC. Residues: CASSFVGTTNYGYTF. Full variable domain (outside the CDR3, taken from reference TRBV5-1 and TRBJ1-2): KAGVTQTPRYLIKTRGQQVTLSCSPISGHRSVSWYQQTPGQGLQFLFEYFSETQRNKGNFPGRFSGRQFSNSRSEMNVSTLELGDSALYLCASSFVGTTNYGYTFGSGTRLTVV.

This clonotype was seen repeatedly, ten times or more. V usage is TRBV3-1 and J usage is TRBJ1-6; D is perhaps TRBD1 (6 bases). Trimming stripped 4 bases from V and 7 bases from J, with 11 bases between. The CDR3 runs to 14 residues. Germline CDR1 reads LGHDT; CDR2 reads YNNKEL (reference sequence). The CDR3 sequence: CASSPGQMNSPLHF. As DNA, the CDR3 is TGTGCCAGCAGCCCCGGACAGATGAATTCACCCCTCCACTTT.

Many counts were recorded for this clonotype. CDR3 in amino acids: CAWRAQGGFSPLHF. The CDR3 bases are TGTGCCTGGAGGGCACAGGGAGGTTTTTCACCCCTCCACTTT. The chain couples TRBV30 to TRBJ1-6, with TRBD1 as a possible D gene (6 bases). Germline assignment: CDR1 GTSNPN and CDR2 SVGIG (reference sequence). With 3 bases removed from V and 9 bases from J, the gap between germline ends came to 15 bases. The CDR3 has 14 amino acids.

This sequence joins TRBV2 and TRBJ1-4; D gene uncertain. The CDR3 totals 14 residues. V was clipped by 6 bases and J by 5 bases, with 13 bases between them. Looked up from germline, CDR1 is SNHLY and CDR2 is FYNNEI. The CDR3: CASRVDNYNEKLFF. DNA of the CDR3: TGTGCCAGCAGGGTCGACAATTACAATGAAAAACTGTTTTTT.

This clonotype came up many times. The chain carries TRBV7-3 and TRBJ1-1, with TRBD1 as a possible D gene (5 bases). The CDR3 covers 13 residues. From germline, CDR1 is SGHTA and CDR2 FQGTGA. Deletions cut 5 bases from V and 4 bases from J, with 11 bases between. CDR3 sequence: CASSQGTATEAFF. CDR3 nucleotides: TGTGCCAGCAGCCAAGGGACGGCCACTGAAGCTTTCTTT.

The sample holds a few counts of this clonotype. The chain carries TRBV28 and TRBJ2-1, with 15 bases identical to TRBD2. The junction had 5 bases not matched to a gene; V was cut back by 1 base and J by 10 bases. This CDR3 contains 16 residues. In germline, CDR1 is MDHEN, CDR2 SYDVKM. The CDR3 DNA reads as TGTGCCAGCAGTTTATTACAGGGACTAGCGGGAGGAGAGCAGTTCTTC. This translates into CASSLLQGLAGGEQFF. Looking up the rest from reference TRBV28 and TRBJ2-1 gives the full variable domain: DVKVTQSSRYLVKRTGEKVFLECVQDMDHENMFWYRQDPGLGLRLIYFSYDVKMKEKGDIPEGYSVSREKKERFSLILESASTNQTSMYLCASSLLQGLAGGEQFFGPGTRLTVL.

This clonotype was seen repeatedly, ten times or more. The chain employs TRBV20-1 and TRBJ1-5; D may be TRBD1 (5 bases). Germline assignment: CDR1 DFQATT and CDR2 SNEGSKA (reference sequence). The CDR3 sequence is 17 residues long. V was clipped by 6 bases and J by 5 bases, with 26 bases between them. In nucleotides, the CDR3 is TGCAGTGCCCCTGCGGCGGGGGTGAGGAGGGATGATCAGCCCCAGCATTTT. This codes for CSAPAAGVRRDDQPQHF.

The CDR3: CAISPENEKLFF. CDR3 in DNA: TGTGCCATCAGCCCCGAAAATGAAAAACTGTTTTTT. V gene TRBV10-3 combines with J gene TRBJ1-4, with no clear D. Germline assignment: CDR1 ENHRY and CDR2 SYGVKD. The germline V and J ends were trimmed by 6 bases and 5 bases, with 7 bases remaining between them. The CDR3 runs to 12 residues.

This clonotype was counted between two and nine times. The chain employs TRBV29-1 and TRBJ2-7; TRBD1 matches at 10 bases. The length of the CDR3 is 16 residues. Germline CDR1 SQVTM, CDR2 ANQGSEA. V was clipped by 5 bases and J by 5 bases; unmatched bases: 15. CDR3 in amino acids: CSVQPFDRGLRDEQYF. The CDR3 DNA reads TGCAGCGTTCAACCATTCGACAGGGGGCTACGGGACGAGCAGTACTTC.

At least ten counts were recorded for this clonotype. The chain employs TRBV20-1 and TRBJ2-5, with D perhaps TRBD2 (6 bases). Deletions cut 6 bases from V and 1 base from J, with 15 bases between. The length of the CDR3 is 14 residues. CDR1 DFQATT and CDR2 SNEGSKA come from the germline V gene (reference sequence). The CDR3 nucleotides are TGCAGTGCCAGACATGCGGGAACCCAAGAGACCCAGTACTTC. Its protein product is CSARHAGTQETQYF.

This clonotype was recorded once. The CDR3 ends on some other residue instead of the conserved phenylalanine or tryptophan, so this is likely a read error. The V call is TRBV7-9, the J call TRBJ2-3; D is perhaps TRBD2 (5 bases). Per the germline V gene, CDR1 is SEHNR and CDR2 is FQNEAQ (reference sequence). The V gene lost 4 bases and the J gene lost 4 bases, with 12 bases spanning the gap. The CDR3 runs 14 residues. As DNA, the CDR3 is TGTGCCAGCAGCTCGACCGGGAAGGCAGATACGCAGTATTCT. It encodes CASSSTGKADTQYS.

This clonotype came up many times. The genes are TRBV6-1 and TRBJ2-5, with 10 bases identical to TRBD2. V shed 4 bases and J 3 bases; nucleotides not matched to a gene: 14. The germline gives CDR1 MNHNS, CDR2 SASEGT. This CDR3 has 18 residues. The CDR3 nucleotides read TGTGCCAGCAGTGCGAAGGGGCGGAGGGGGACTAGCGAAGAGACCCAGTACTTC. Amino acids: CASSAKGRRGTSEETQYF.

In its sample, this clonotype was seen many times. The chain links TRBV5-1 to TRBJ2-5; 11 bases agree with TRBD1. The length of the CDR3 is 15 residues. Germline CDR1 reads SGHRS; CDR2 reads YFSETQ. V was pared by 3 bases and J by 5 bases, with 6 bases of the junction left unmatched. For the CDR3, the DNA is TGCGCCAGCAGCTCCTGGGACAGGGGGAGGGAGACCCAGTACTTC. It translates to CASSSWDRGRETQYF.

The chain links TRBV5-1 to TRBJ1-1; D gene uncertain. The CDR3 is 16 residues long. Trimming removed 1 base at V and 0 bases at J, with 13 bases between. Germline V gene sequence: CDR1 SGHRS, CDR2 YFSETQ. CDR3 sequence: CASSLSMGSMNTEAFF. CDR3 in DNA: TGCGCCAGCAGCTTGTCGATGGGATCCATGAACACTGAAGCTTTCTTT.